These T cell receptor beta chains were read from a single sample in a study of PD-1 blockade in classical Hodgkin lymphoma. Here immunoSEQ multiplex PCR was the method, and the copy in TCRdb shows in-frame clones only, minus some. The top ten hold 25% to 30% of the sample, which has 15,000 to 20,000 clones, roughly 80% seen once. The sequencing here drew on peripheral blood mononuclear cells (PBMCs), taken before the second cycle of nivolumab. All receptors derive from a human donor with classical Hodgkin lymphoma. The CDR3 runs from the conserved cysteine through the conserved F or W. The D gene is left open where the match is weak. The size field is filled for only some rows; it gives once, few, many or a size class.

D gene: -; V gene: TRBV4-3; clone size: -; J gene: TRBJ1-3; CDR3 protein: CASSSSSPEVDYSGNTIYF; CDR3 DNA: TGCGCCAGCAGCTCTTCCTCCCCAGAGGTGGACTACTCTGGAAACACCATATATTTT
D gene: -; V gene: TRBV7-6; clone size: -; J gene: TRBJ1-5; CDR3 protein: CASSLLWEGNQPQHF; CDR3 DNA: TGTGCCAGCAGCTTACTTTGGGAGGGCAATCAGCCCCAGCATTTT
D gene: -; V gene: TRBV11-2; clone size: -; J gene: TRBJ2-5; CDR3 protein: CASSPPASETQYF; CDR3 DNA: TGTGCCAGCAGCCCCCCAGCGTCCGAGACCCAGTACTTC
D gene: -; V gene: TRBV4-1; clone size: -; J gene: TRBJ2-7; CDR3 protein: CASSQDGDGEQYF; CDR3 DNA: TGCGCCAGCAGCCAAGATGGGGATGGCGAGCAGTACTTC
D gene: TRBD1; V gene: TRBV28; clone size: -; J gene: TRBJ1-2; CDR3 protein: CASSSTPWTGGALGGYTF; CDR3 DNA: TGTGCCAGCAGTTCAACACCCTGGACAGGGGGCGCCTTGGGTGGCTACACCTTC
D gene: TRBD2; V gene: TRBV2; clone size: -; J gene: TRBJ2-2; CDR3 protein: CASSEGEGTGELFF; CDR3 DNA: TGTGCCAGCAGTGAAGGGGAGGGTACCGGGGAGCTGTTTTTT
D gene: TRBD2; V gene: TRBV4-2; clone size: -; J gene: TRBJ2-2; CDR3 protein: CASSQDSRGANTGELFF; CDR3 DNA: TGTGCCAGCAGCCAAGATTCGCGGGGGGCGAACACCGGGGAGCTGTTTTTT
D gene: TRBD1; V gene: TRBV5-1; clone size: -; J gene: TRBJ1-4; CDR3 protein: CASSSLTGTNEKLFF; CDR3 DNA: TGCGCCAGCAGCTCCCTGACAGGGACTAATGAAAAACTGTTTTTT
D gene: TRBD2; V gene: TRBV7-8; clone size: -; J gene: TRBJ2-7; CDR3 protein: CASSPTSGGRIYEQYF; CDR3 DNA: TGTGCCAGCAGCCCAACTAGCGGGGGGAGAATTTACGAGCAGTACTTC
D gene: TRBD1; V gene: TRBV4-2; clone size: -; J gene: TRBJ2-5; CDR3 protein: CASSQATGTGGETQYF; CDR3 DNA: TGTGCCAGCAGCCAAGCCACCGGGACAGGGGGAGAGACCCAGTACTTC
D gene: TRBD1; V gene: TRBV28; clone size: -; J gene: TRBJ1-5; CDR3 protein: CASRWTGNQPQHF; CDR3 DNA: TGTGCCAGCAGATGGACAGGGAACCAGCCCCAGCATTTT
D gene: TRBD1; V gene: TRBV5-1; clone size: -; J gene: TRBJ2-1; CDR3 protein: CASSFRPPGQTYNEQFF; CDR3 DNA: TGCGCCAGCAGCTTTCGGCCCCCGGGACAGACCTACAATGAGCAGTTCTTC
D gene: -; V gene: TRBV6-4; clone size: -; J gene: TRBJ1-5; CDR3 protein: CASSDSENQPQHF; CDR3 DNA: TGTGCCAGCAGTGACTCAGAGAATCAGCCCCAGCATTTT
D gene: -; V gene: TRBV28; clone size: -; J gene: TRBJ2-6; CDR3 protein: CASMGWAGGANVLTF; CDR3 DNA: TGTGCCAGCATGGGTTGGGCAGGCGGGGCCAACGTCCTGACTTTC
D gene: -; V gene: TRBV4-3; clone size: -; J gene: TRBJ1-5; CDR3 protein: CASSQARGQPQHF; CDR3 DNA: TGCGCCAGCAGCCAAGCGAGGGGACAGCCCCAGCATTTT
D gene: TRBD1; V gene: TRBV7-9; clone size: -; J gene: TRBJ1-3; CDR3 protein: CASSSRRDRANSGNTIYF; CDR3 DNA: TGTGCCAGCAGCTCTAGGAGGGACAGGGCGAACTCTGGAAACACCATATATTTT
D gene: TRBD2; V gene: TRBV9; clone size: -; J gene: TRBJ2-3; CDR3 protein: CASSVGLAGWGTADTQYF; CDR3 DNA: TGTGCCAGCAGCGTAGGGCTAGCGGGGTGGGGAACAGCAGATACGCAGTATTTT
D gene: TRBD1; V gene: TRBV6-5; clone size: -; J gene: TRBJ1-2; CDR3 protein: CASSAGTGSLGYTF; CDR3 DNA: TGTGCCAGCAGTGCCGGGACAGGGTCTCTCGGCTACACCTTC
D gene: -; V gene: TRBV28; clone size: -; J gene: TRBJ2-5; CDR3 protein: CASSSTGTLRGETQYF; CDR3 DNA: TGTGCCAGCAGTTCAACCGGGACTTTGAGGGGAGAGACCCAGTACTTC
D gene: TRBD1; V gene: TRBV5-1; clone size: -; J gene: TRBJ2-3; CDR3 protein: CASSPTGATDTQYF; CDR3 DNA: TGCGCCAGCAGCCCGACAGGGGCAACAGATACGCAGTATTTT
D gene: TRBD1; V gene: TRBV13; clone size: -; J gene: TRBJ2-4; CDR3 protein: CASRLGQGKNIQYF; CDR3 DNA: TGTGCCAGCAGGTTAGGACAGGGAAAAAACATTCAGTACTTC
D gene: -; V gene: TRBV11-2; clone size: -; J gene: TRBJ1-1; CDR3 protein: CASSFFGDEAFF; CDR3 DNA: TGTGCCAGCAGCTTTTTTGGGGATGAAGCTTTCTTT
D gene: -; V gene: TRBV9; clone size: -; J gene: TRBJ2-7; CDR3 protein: CASSVGAQPVHEQYF; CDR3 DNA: TGTGCCAGCAGCGTGGGCGCCCAGCCCGTACACGAGCAGTACTTC
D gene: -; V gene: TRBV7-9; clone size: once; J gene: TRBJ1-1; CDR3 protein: CASSRGGVYGTEAFF; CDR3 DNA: TGTGCCAGCAGCCGAGGGGGGGTCTACGGCACTGAAGCTTTCTTT